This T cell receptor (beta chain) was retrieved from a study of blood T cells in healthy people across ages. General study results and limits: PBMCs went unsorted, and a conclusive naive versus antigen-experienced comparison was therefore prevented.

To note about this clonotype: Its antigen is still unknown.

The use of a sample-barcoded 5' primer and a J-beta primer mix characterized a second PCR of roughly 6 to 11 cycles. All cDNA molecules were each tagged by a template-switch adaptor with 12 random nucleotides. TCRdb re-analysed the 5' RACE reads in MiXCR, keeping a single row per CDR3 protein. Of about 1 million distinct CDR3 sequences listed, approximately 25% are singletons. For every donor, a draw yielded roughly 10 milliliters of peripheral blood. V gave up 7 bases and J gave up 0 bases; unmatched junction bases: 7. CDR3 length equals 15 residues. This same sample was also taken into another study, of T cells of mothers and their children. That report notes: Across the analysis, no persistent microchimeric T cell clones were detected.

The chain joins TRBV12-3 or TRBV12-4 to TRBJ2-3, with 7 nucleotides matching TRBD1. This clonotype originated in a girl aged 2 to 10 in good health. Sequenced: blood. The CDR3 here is CASTMTGKSTDTQYF. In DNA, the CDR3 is TGTGCCAGCACCATGACAGGGAAAAGCACAGATACGCAGTATTTT.